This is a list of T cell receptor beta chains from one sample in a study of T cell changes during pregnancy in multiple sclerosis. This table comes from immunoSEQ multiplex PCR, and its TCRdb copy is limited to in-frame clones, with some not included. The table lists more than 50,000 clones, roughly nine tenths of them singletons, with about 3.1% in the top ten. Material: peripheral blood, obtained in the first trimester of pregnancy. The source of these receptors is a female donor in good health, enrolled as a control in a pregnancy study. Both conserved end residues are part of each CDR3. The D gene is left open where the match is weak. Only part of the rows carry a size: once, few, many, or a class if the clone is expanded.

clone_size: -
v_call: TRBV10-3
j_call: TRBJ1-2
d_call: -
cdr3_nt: TGTGCCATCAGTGAGTCAAGGGAGCGGGGCTACACCTTC
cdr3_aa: CAISESRERGYTF

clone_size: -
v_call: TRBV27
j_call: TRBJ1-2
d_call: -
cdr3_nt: TGTGCCAGCAGTTTGGACACTCGTCCCAGTAGGCATGGCTACACCTTC
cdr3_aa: CASSLDTRPSRHGYTF

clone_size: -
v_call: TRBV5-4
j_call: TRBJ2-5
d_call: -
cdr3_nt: TGTGCCAGCAGCGAGAGCAACCAAGAGACCCAGTACTTC
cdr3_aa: CASSESNQETQYF

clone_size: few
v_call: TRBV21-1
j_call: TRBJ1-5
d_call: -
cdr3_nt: TGTGCCAGCAGCAATGACCGGGAACAGGGGAGATTCCTTAGCAATCAGCCCCAGCATTTT
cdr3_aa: CASSNDREQGRFLSNQPQHF

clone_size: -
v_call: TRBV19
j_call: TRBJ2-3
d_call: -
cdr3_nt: TGTGCCAGTACTACGGGAGCGGCACGCACAGATACGCAGTATTTT
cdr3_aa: CASTTGAARTDTQYF

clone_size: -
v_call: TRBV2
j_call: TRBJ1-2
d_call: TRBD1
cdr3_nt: TGTGCCAGCAGTGAAACCGGGACAGGGGGCATCTATGGCTACACCTTC
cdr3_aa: CASSETGTGGIYGYTF

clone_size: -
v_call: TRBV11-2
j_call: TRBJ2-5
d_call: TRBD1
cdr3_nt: TGTGCCAGCAGCTCGAACCCGGGACAGGGTCAAGAGACCCAGTACTTC
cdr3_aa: CASSSNPGQGQETQYF

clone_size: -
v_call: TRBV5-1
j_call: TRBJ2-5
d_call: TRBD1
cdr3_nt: TGCGCCAGCAGCTCTGGGACAGGGGAAGAGACCCAGTACTTC
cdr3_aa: CASSSGTGEETQYF

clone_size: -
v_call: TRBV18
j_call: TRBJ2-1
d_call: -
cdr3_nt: TGTGCCAGCCGCCCTCCCGGGTCGAGTGTTGAGCAGTTCTTC
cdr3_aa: CASRPPGSSVEQFF

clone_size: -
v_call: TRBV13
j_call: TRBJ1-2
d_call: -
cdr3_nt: TGTGCCAGCAGCTCTCAGGGGACACCCGACCCCAACTATGGCTACACCTTC
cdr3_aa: CASSSQGTPDPNYGYTF

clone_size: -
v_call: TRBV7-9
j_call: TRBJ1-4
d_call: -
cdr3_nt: TGTGCCAGCAGCTTTCCGGGGCGGGGAAGTGAAAAACTGTTTTTT
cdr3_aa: CASSFPGRGSEKLFF

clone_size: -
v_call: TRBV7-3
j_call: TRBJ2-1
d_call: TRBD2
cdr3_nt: TGTGCCAGCAGCCTTCCCCGGGGTGAGCGGGAAGGTAGAGATGAGCAGTTCTTC
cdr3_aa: CASSLPRGEREGRDEQFF

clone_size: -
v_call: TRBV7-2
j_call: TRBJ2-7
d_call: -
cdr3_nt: TGTGCCAGCAGCTTAGATTGGGAGGGGGGCTTCTACGAGCAGTACTTC
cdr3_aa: CASSLDWEGGFYEQYF

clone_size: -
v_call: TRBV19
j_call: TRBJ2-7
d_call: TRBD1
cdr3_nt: TGTGCCAGTAGTACCGGACAGGGAGACGAGCAGTACTTC
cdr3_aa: CASSTGQGDEQYF

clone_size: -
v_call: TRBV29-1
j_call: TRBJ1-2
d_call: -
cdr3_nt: TGCAGCGTTGACCGGAGGGGCGCAGGAGGCTACACCTTC
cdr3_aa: CSVDRRGAGGYTF

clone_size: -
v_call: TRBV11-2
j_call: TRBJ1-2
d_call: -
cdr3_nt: TGTGCCAGCAGCCTTACCGAGAGGGTGAACAGCTATGGCTACACCTTC
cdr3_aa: CASSLTERVNSYGYTF

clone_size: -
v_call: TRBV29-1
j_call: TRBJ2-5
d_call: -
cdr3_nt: TGCAGCGTTGAAGAACCGGGACAAGGGTACGAGACCCAGTACTTC
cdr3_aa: CSVEEPGQGYETQYF

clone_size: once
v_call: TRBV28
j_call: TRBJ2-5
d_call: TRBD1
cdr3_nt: TGTGCCAGCAGTCAAGGGACAGGGTTGCGAGAGACCCAGTACTTC
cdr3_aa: CASSQGTGLRETQYF

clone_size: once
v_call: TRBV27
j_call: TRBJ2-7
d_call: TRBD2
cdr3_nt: TGTGCCAGCAGTTTAGGACTAGCGGAAGTGTACGAGCAGTACTTC
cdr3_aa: CASSLGLAEVYEQYF

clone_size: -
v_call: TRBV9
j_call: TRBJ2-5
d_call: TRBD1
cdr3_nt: TGTGCCAGCAGCGCGGGACAGGGTCTATCGACCCAGTACTTC
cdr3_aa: CASSAGQGLSTQYF

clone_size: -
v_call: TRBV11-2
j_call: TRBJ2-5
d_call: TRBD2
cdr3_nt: TGTGCCAGCAGCTCTGCTAGCGGGAGTTGGGAGACCCAGTACTTC
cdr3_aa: CASSSASGSWETQYF

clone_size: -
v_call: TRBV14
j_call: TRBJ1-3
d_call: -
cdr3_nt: TGTGCCAGCAGCCAACAGATTGGAAACACCATATATTTT
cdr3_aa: CASSQQIGNTIYF

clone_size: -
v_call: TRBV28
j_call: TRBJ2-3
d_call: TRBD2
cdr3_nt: TGTGCCAGCAGTTTAGGTCCTAGCGGGAGGGCCGATCTCGGTACAGATACGCAGTATTTT
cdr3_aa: CASSLGPSGRADLGTDTQYF

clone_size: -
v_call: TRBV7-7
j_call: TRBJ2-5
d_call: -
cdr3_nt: TGTGCCAGCAGCATTGGGGCTAATCAAGAGACCCAGTACTTC
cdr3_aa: CASSIGANQETQYF

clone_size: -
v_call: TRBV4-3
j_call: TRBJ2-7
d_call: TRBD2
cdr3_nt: TGCGCCAGCAGCCAAGAACGAGCGGGAGGGCCCAAAGAGCAGTACTTC
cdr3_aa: CASSQERAGGPKEQYF

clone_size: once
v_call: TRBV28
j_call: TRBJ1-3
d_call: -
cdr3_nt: TGTGCCAGCAGTGTAGGGGTAATAGACACCATATATTTT
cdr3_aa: CASSVGVIDTIYF

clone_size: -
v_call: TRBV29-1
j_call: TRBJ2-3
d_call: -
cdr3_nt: TGCAGCGTTGAAGGAGGGTCGTCACCCACAGATACGCAGTATTTT
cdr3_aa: CSVEGGSSPTDTQYF

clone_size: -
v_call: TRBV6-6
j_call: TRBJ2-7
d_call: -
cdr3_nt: TGTGCCAGCAGTTCTAATTACGAGCAGTACTTC
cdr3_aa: CASSSNYEQYF

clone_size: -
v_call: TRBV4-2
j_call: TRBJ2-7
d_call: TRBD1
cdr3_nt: TGTGCCAGCAGCCAACCGGGACAGGGGCCCTCCTACGAGCAGTACTTC
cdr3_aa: CASSQPGQGPSYEQYF

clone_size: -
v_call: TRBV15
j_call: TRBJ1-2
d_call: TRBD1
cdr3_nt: TGTGCCACCAGCTCTGTGACAGGGCGAGGTGGCTACACCTTC
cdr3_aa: CATSSVTGRGGYTF

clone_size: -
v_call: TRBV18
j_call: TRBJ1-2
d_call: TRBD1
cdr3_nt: TGTGCCAGCTCACTCAGGACAGGAACTAACTATGGCTACACCTTC
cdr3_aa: CASSLRTGTNYGYTF

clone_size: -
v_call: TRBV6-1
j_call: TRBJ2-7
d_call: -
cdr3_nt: TGTGCCAGCAGTGAAATCGGTTTTGTCCATGCGGGTAGCTCCTACGAGCAGTACTTC
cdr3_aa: CASSEIGFVHAGSSYEQYF

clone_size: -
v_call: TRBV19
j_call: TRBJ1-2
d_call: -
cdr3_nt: TGTGCCAGTAACTTGGGAGGGGGTTTCTATGGCTACACCTTC
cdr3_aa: CASNLGGGFYGYTF